Listed here are 11 T cell receptor beta chains from one sample, sequenced in a study of memory B cells and T cells in multiple sclerosis. Stimulus-free culture yielded autoproliferating CFSE-dim and non-proliferating CFSE-high T cells, each sequenced separately. Replicate wells were pooled after more than 6 days of stimulus-free culture of about 47 million CFSE-labeled PBMCs. Method: immunoSEQ multiplex PCR; TCRdb's copy keeps in-frame clones and lacks some. The table records over 35,000 clones, roughly 82% of them present only once. Their cognate antigens are unknown. The material sequenced was PBMCs from blood kept in culture. The receptor source for this set is a human donor with multiple sclerosis.

The CDR3 loop is CASDYAGDQPQHF. Here the CDR3 DNA reads TGTGCCAGTGACTACGCTGGAGACCAGCCCCAGCATTTT. V and J are TRBV19 and TRBJ1-5; the D is unclear. The CDR3 is 13 residues long. V lost 8 bases and J lost 7, with 15 bases in between. Looked up from germline, CDR1 is LNHDA and CDR2 is SQIVND (reference sequence).

This clone was detected only once. This chain joins TRBV6-6 and TRBJ2-7; 9 bases agree with TRBD1. This CDR3 has 15 residues. The germline CDR1 and CDR2 sequences are MNHNY and SVGAGI (reference sequence). V shed 2 bases and J 3 bases; nucleotides not matched to a gene: 5. The DNA for the CDR3 is TGTGCCAGCAGTTACCGGGGACAGGGAAACTACGAGCAGTACTTC. This gives the protein CASSYRGQGNYEQYF.

The V and J genes are TRBV7-5 and TRBJ1-1. TRBV7-5 is annotated as a pseudogene. This CDR3 comprises 13 residues. The CDR3 DNA follows: TGTGCCAGAAGCTTAGGAGAGGACACTGAAGCTTTCTTT. The encoded protein is CARSLGEDTEAFF.

The rearrangement links TRBV9 to TRBJ2-1; D is ambiguous. The CDR3 length is 14 residues. Trimming took 0 bases from V and 3 from J, leaving 7 bases between them. Germline-derived CDR1 and CDR2 are SGDLS and YYNGEE. The CDR3 loop is CASSVGTNYNEQFF. The CDR3 region has the DNA TGTGCCAGCAGCGTAGGGACCAACTACAATGAGCAGTTCTTC.

The V and J genes are TRBV18 and TRBJ1-4, with D unclear. Germline V gene lookup returns CDR1 KGHSH and CDR2 LQKENI. The CDR3 length is 15 residues. With 0 bases removed from V and 3 bases from J, the gap between germline ends came to 8 bases. Written as DNA, the CDR3 is TGTGCCAGCTCACCACCGGTCCTCTCTAATGAAAAACTGTTTTTT. This translates into CASSPPVLSNEKLFF. The variable domain in full, completed from reference TRBV18 and TRBJ1-4, reads NAGVMQNPRHLVRRRGQEARLRCSPMKGHSHVYWYRQLPEEGLKFMVYLQKENIIDESGMPKERFSAEFPKEGPSILRIQQVVRGDSAAYFCASSPPVLSNEKLFFGSGTQLSVL.

This rearrangement joins TRBV7-9 to TRBJ1-4; tentatively, D is TRBD1 (6 bases). This CDR3 spans 17 amino acids. The V end lost 1 base, the J end lost 1 base, and 13 bases lay between the germline ends. From germline, CDR1 is SEHNR and CDR2 FQNEAQ (reference sequence). In nucleotides, the CDR3 is TGTGCCAGCAGCTTAGTTTCAGGGGCAATAACTAATGAAAAACTGTTTTTT. Amino acid sequence: CASSLVSGAITNEKLFF.

V is TRBV19 and J is TRBJ1-1; 8 positions match TRBD1. Per the germline V gene, CDR1 is LNHDA and CDR2 is SQIVND (reference sequence). The CDR3 has 17 amino acids. V dropped 7 bases and J dropped 5; count of bases not matched to a gene: 18. This chain's CDR3 is CASTPGTGFQGGTEAFF. CDR3 DNA: TGTGCCAGTACCCCCGGGACAGGTTTTCAGGGAGGGACTGAAGCTTTCTTT. Supplemented by reference TRBV19 and TRBJ1-1, the full variable domain reads DGGITQSPKYLFRKEGQNVTLSCEQNLNHDAMYWYRQDPGQGLRLIYYSQIVNDFQKGDIAEGYSVSREKKESFPLTVTSAQKNPTAFYLCASTPGTGFQGGTEAFFGQGTRLTVV.

This rearrangement joins TRBV4-1 to TRBJ1-5, with D perhaps TRBD1 (6 bases). The germline gives CDR1 MGHRA, CDR2 YSYEKL. Trimming shortened V by 4 bases and J by 7 bases, and 14 bases separated the two germline ends. The CDR3 has 14 amino acids. In nucleotides, the CDR3 is TGCGCCAGCAGCCCTCCGGGACAAAAACAGCCCCAGCATTTT. Translating it yields CASSPPGQKQPQHF.

The chain couples TRBV5-6 to TRBJ1-2; D is ambiguous. The germline V and J ends were trimmed by 4 bases and 13 bases, with 23 bases remaining between them. The CDR3 runs 14 residues. Germline-derived CDR1 and CDR2 are SGHDT and YYEEEE. The CDR3 sequence is CASSLTGGQFGGTF. For the CDR3, the DNA is TGTGCCAGCAGCCTTACTGGAGGCCAGTTCGGCGGCACCTTC. The full variable domain, completed using reference TRBV5-6 and TRBJ1-2, is DAGVTQSPTHLIKTRGQQVTLRCSPKSGHDTVSWYQQALGQGPQFIFQYYEEEERQRGNFPDRFSGHQFPNYSSELNVNALLLGDSALYLCASSLTGGQFGGTFGSGTRLTVV.

This chain links TRBV27 with TRBJ2-1, with D possibly matching TRBD2 (6 bases). Germline CDR1 and CDR2: MNHEY and SMNVEV (reference sequence). This CDR3 region has 15 residues. Trimming left V 6 bases short and J 0 bases short, with 12 bases between. Here the CDR3 reads CASSRQTSSYNEQFF. The CDR3 nucleotides are TGTGCCAGCAGCAGACAGACTAGCTCCTACAATGAGCAGTTCTTC.

V is TRBV6-6 and J is TRBJ2-3; 9 nucleotides agree with TRBD2. The V gene end was trimmed by 6 bases and the J gene end by 1 base; junction bases not matched to a gene: 5. CDR1 and CDR2 from the germline V gene are MNHNY and SVGAGI (reference sequence). This CDR3 is 15 amino acids long. CDR3 DNA sequence: TGTGCCAGCAGGGGCGGGGGGGGCGGCACAGATACGCAGTATTTT. Encoded protein: CASRGGGGGTDTQYF.